This TCR beta chain was sequenced during a study of vaccination and CD4 T cells after COVID-19. About the study: For post-vaccine samples, collection took place a median roughly 76 days after dose two, ranging from 14 to 241. The study's findings and limits: The rise in median SARS-CoV-2-reactive clonotypes, from roughly 22 to 38, was not significant.

Via MiXCR, TCRdb re-called the PCR reads, giving one row per CDR3 protein. The top ten hold 1.1% of the sample, which has roughly 20,000 distinct CDR3 sequences, 45% to 70% seen once. The junction had 10 bases not matched to a gene; V was cut back by 7 bases and J by 1 base. This CDR3 contains 18 residues. A word on this clonotype: The antigen remains unidentified.

The origin of this receptor is a human donor who had recovered from COVID-19. Sequenced material: CD4+ T cells from blood, taken after SARS-CoV-2 vaccination. The rearrangement uses TRBV12-3 or TRBV12-4 and TRBJ2-6; 10 positions agree with TRBD2. DNA of the CDR3: TGTGCCAGCACTGTCAGAGCGGGAGGGCCGTCTGGGGCCAACGTCCTGACTTTC. Its protein product is CASTVRAGGPSGANVLTF.